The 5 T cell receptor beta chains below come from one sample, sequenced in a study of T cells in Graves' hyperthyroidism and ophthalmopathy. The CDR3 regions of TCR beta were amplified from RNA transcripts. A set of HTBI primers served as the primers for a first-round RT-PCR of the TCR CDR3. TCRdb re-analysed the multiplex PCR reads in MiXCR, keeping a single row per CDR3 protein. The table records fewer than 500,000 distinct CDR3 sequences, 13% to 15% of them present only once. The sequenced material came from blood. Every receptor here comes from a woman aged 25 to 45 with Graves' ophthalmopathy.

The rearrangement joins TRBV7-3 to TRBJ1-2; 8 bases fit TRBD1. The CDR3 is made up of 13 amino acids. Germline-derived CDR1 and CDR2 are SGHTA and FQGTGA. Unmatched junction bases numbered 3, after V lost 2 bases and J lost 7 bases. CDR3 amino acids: CASSLSQGAGYTF. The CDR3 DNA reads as TGTGCCAGCAGCTTATCGCAGGGGGCTGGCTACACCTTC.

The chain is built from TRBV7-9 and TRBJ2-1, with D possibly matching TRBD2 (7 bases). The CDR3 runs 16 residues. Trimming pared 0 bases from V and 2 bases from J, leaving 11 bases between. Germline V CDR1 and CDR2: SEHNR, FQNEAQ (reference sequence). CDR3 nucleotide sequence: TGTGCCAGCAGCTTAGCGGGGGGGCCCCCCTACAATGAGCAGTTCTTC. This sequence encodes CASSLAGGPPYNEQFF.

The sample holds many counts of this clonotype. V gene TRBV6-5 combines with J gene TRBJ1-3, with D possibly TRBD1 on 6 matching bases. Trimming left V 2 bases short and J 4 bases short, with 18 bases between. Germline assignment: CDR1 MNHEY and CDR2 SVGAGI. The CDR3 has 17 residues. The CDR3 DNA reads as TGTGCCAGCAGTTACACCCGACCAGGGGCGCGAGGAAACACCATATATTTT. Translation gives CASSYTRPGARGNTIYF.

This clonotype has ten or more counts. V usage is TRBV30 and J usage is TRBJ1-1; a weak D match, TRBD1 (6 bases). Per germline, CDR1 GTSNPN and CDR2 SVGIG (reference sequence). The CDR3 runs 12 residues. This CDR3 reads CGRGGRGTEAFF. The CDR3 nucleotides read TGTGGTAGGGGGGGGCGAGGCACTGAAGCTTTCTTT.

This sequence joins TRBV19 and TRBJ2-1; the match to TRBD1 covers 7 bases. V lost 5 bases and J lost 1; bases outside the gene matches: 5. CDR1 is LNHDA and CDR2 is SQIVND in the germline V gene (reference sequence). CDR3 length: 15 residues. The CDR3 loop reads CASSVRGYSYNEQFF. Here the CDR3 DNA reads TGTGCCAGTAGTGTCAGGGGGTATTCCTACAATGAGCAGTTCTTC.